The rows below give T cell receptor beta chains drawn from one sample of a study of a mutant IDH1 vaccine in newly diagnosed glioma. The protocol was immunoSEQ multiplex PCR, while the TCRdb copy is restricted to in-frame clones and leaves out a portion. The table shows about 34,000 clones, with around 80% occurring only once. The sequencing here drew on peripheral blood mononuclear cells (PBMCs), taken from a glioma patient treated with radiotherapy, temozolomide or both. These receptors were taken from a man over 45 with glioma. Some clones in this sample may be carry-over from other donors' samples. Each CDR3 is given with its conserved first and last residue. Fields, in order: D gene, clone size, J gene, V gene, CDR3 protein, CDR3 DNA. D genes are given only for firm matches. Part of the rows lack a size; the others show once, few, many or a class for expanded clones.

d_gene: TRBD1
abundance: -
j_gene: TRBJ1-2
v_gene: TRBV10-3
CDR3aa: CAISLRQGYGYTF
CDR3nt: TGTGCCATCAGTCTAAGACAGGGCTATGGCTACACCTTC

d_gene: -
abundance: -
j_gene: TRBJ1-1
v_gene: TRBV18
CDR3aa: CASSPTLNTEAFF
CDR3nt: TGTGCCAGCTCACCAACACTGAACACTGAAGCTTTCTTT

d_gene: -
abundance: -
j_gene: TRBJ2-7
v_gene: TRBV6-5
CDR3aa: CASSLGSPYEQYF
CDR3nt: TGTGCCAGCAGTTTAGGGAGTCCCTACGAGCAGTACTTC

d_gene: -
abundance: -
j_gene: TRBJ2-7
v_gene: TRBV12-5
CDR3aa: CASGPDLGGVEQYF
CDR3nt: TGTGCTAGTGGTCCGGACCTCGGTGGGGTGGAGCAGTACTTC

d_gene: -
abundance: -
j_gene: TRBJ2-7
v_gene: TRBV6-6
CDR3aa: CASSYRLGQGYEQYF
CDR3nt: TGTGCCAGCAGTTACCGCTTAGGCCAGGGTTACGAGCAGTACTTC

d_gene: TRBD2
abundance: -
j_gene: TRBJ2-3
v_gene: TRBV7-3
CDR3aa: CASSSLAGGQDTQYF
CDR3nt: TGTGCCAGCAGTTCTCTAGCGGGGGGTCAAGATACGCAGTATTTT

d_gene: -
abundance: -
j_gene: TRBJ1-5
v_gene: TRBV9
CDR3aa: CASSVNIREGGNQPQHF
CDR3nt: TGTGCCAGCAGCGTAAATATCAGGGAGGGGGGCAATCAGCCCCAGCATTTT

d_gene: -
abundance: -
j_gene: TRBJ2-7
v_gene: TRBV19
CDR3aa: CASSIRVGSAEQYF
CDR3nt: TGTGCCAGTAGTATCCGGGTAGGGTCAGCCGAGCAGTACTTC

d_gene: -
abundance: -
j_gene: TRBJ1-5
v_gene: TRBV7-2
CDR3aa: CASSLGQRSNQPQHF
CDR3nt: TGTGCCAGCAGCTTAGGCCAGCGCAGCAATCAGCCCCAGCATTTT

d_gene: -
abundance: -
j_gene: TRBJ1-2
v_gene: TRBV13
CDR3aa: CASRTSPYGYTF
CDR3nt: TGTGCCAGCCGGACAAGTCCCTATGGCTACACCTTC

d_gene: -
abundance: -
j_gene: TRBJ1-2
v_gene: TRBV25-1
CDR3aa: CASSDPGGGEDYGYTF
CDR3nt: TGTGCCAGCAGTGACCCTGGGGGGGGCGAAGACTATGGCTACACCTTC

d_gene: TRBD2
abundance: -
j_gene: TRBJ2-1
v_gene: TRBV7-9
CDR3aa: CASSFPRVSGGSNEQFF
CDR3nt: TGTGCCAGCAGCTTCCCCCGGGTGAGCGGGGGGTCCAATGAGCAGTTCTTC

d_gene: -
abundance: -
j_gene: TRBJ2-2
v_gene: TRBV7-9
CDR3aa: CASSLVLEAGELFF
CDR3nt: TGTGCCAGCAGCTTAGTCCTTGAGGCCGGGGAGCTGTTTTTT

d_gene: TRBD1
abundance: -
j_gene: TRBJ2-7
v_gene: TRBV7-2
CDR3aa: CASSLSQGAREQYF
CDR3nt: TGTGCCAGCAGCCTTAGTCAGGGGGCTCGCGAGCAGTACTTC

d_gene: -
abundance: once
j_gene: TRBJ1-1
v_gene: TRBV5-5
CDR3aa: CASSTHRNTEAFF
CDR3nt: TGTGCCAGCAGCACTCATAGGAACACTGAAGCTTTCTTT

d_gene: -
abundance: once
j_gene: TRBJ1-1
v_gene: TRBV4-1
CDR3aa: CASSQGTLRYTEAFF
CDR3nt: TGCGCCAGCAGCCAAGGGACTTTACGGTACACTGAAGCTTTCTTT

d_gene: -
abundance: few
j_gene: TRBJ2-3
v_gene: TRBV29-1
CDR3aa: CSVAASSLDTQYF
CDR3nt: TGCAGCGTTGCAGCCTCGTCTCTTGATACGCAGTATTTT

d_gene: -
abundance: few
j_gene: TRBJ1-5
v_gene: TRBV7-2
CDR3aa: CASSPRARDNQPQHF
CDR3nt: TGTGCCAGCAGCCCACGGGCTCGGGACAATCAGCCCCAGCATTTT

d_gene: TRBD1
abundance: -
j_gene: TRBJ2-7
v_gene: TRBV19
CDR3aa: CASSPGTGSYEQYF
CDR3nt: TGTGCCAGTAGTCCCGGGACAGGGTCCTACGAGCAGTACTTC

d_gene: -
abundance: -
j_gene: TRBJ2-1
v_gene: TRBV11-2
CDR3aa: CASSSRRTQWDNEQFF
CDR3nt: TGTGCCAGCAGCTCGCGCAGGACTCAGTGGGACAATGAGCAGTTCTTC

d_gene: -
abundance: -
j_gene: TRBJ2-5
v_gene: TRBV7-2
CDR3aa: CASSLASKGETQYF
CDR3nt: TGTGCCAGCAGCTTAGCGAGTAAGGGGGAGACCCAGTACTTC

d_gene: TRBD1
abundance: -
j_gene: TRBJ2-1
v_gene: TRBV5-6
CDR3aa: CASSSPGQRNNEQFF
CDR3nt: TGTGCCAGCAGCTCCCCGGGACAGCGGAACAATGAGCAGTTCTTC

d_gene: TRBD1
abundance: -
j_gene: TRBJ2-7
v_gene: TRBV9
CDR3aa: CASSVTGADYEQYF
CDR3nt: TGTGCCAGCAGCGTGACAGGGGCTGATTACGAGCAGTACTTC

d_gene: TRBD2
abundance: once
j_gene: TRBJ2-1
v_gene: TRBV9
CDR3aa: CASSTSSGTSGSAVYNEQFF
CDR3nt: TGTGCCAGCAGCACCTCGAGCGGGACTAGCGGGAGTGCAGTCTACAATGAGCAGTTCTTC

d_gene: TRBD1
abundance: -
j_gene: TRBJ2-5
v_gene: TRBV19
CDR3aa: CASSIDKDRTETQYF
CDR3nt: TGTGCCAGTAGTATAGACAAGGACAGGACGGAGACCCAGTACTTC

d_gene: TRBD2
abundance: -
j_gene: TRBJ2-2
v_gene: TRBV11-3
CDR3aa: CASSHREGDTGELFF
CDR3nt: TGTGCCAGCAGCCACCGGGAGGGGGACACCGGGGAGCTGTTTTTT

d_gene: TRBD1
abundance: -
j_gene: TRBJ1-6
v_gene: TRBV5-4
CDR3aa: CASSLDRGYNSPLHF
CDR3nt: TGTGCCAGCAGTTTGGACAGGGGGTATAATTCACCCCTCCACTTT

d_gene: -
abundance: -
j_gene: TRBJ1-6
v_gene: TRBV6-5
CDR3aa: CASSSNNSPLHF
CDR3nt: TGTGCCAGCAGTAGTAATAATTCACCCCTCCACTTT

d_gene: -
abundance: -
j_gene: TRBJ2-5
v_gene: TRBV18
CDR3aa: CASSPPATRETQYF
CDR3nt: TGTGCCAGCTCACCACCCGCGACTAGGGAGACCCAGTACTTC

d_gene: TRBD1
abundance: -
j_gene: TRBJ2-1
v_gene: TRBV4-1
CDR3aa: CASSHTGVNNEQFF
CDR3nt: TGCGCCAGCAGCCATACAGGGGTCAACAATGAGCAGTTCTTC

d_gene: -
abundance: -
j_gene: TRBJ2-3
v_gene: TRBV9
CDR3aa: CASSVGGLTYSTDTQYF
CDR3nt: TGTGCCAGCAGCGTAGGCGGTTTGACCTATAGCACAGATACGCAGTATTTT

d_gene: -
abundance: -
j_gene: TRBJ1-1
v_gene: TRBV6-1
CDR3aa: CASSELLISGTEAFF
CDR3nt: TGTGCCAGCAGTGAGCTCCTTATTTCGGGCACTGAAGCTTTCTTT

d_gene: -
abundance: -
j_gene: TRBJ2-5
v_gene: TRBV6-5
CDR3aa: CASSRRTRQETQYF
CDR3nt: TGTGCCAGCAGCCGAAGGACAAGGCAAGAGACCCAGTACTTC

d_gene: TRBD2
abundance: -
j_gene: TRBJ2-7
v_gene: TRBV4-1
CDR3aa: CASSSDPGTRTDEQYF
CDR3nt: TGCGCCAGCAGCTCAGATCCCGGGACTAGGACGGACGAGCAGTACTTC

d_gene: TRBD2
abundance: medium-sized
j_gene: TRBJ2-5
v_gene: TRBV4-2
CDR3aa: CASSPDRTSGSETQYF
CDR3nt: TGTGCCAGCAGCCCCGACCGGACTAGCGGGAGCGAGACCCAGTACTTC

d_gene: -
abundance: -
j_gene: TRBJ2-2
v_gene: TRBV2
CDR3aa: CASREDNSGELFF
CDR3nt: TGTGCCAGCAGGGAAGACAATTCCGGGGAGCTGTTTTTT

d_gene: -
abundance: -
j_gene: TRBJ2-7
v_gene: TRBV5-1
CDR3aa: CASSLRDSYEQYF
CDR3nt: TGCGCCAGCAGCTTACGGGACTCCTACGAGCAGTACTTC

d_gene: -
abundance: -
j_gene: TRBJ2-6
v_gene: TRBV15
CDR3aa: CATSRDGSGANVLTF
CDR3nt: TGTGCCACCAGCAGAGATGGGTCCGGGGCCAACGTCCTGACTTTC

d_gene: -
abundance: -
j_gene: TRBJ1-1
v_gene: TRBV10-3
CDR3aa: CAIRGEGGAEAFF
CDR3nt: TGTGCCATCAGGGGAGAGGGTGGAGCTGAAGCTTTCTTT

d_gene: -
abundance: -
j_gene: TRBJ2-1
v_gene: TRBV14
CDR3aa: CASSRRLADEQFF
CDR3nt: TGTGCCAGCAGCCGCCGACTGGCCGATGAGCAGTTCTTC

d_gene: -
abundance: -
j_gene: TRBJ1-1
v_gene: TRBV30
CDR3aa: CAWSRLNTEAFF
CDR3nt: TGTGCCTGGAGTCGGCTGAACACTGAAGCTTTCTTT

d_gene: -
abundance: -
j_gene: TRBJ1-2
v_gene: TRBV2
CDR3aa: CASGSAPYGYTF
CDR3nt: TGTGCCAGCGGATCGGCACCCTATGGCTACACCTTC

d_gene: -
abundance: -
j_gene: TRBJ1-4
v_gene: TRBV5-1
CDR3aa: CASSLVGATNEKLFF
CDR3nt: TGCGCCAGCAGCTTGGTGGGGGCAACTAATGAAAAACTGTTTTTT

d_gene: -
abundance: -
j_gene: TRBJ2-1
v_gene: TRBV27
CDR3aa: CASSPLAGLPHEQFF
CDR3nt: TGTGCCAGCAGTCCGCTAGCCGGCCTACCCCATGAGCAGTTCTTC

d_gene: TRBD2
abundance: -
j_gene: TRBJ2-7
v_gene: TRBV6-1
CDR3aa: CASSGGASGSYEQYF
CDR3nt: TGTGCCAGCAGTGGGGGGGCTAGCGGGAGCTACGAGCAGTACTTC

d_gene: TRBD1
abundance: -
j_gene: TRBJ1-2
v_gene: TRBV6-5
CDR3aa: CASSYSPGGDGYTF
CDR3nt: TGTGCCAGCAGTTACTCACCAGGGGGCGATGGCTACACCTTC